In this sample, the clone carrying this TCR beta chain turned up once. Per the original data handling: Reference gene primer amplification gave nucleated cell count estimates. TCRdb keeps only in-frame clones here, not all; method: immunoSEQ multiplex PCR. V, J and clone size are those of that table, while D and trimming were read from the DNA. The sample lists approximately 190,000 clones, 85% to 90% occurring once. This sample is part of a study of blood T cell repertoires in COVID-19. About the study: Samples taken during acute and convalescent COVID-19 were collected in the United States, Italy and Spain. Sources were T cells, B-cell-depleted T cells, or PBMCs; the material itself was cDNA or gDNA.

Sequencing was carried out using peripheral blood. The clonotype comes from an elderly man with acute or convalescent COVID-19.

The chain's CDR3 is CAWRAATGGGHGYTF. CDR3 coding DNA: TGTGCCTGGAGAGCCGCGACAGGGGGCGGTCATGGCTACACCTTC. The chain employs TRBV30 and TRBJ1-2, with TRBD1 identical over 10 bases. V lost 3 bases, J lost 6 bases, and 10 bases stayed unmatched. The CDR3 runs to 15 residues. The V gene's germline CDR1 is GTSNPN and CDR2 SVGIG (reference sequence). The complete variable domain, with remaining parts taken from reference TRBV30 and TRBJ1-2, reads SQTIHQWPATLVQPVGSPLSLECTVEGTSNPNLYWYRQAAGRGLQLLFYSVGIGQISSEVPQNLSASRPQDRQFILSSKKLLLSDSGFYLCAWRAATGGGHGYTFGSGTRLTVV.